One sample yielded the 16 T cell receptor beta chains listed below, sequenced in a study of T cell responses to AZD1222 COVID-19 vaccine. Method: immunoSEQ multiplex PCR; TCRdb's copy keeps in-frame clones and lacks some. The sample lists around 120,000 clones, around 93% occurring once. The sequences come from peripheral blood, collected 28 days after the second AZD1222 dose. These receptors all stem from an adult who received the AZD1222 COVID-19 vaccine.

V gene TRBV4-3 combines with J gene TRBJ1-5; D gene unclear. This CDR3 comprises 13 residues. Germline-derived CDR1 and CDR2 are LGHNA and YSLEER. The V gene lost 0 bases and the J gene lost 7 bases, with 7 bases spanning the gap. This chain's CDR3 is CASSQDRKQPQHF. CDR3 nucleotide sequence: TGCGCCAGCAGCCAAGACAGAAAACAGCCCCAGCATTTT.

V and J are TRBV12-3 or TRBV12-4 and TRBJ2-2; D is possibly TRBD2 (5 bases). The CDR3 runs 12 residues. The V end was cut by 5 bases, the J end by 13 bases, with 14 bases between. CDR3 amino acids: CASSLTSEGLFF. The CDR3 DNA is TGTGCCAGCAGTCTCACTAGTGAGGGGCTGTTTTTT.

This rearrangement joins TRBV6-5 to TRBJ1-1; perhaps TRBD1 as D (5 bases). Trimming cost V 2 bases and J 3 bases, with 10 bases left between them. Germline CDR1 reads MNHEY; CDR2 reads SVGAGI. The CDR3 runs to 14 residues. DNA for the CDR3: TGTGCCAGCAGTTACAGGGGAGAAGACACTGAAGCTTTCTTT. It translates to CASSYRGEDTEAFF.

The chain links TRBV7-9 to TRBJ1-2; D unresolved. V was cut by 5 bases and J by 7 bases, with 14 bases left in between. Germline assignment: CDR1 SEHNR and CDR2 FQNEAQ (reference sequence). CDR3 length equals 13 residues. This CDR3 is CASSPLSGFGYTF. The CDR3 region has the DNA TGTGCCAGCAGCCCCCTGTCCGGGTTTGGCTACACCTTC.

CDR3 bases: TGTGCCAGCAGGATATTGGGGGAGAGTGAAGATACGCAGTATTTT. It encodes CASRILGESEDTQYF. The chain combines TRBV7-9 with TRBJ2-3; the D gene could be TRBD1 or TRBD2 (5 bases each). This CDR3 has 15 residues. CDR1 SEHNR and CDR2 FQNEAQ come from the germline V gene (reference sequence). The V gene lost 6 bases and the J gene lost 5 bases, with 18 bases spanning the gap.

V and J are TRBV6-6 and TRBJ2-5; tentatively, D is TRBD2 (6 bases). The CDR3 has 12 amino acids. CDR1 is MNHNY and CDR2 is SVGAGI in the germline V gene (reference sequence). Trimming removed 8 bases from V and 2 bases from J, with 9 bases in between. The chain's CDR3 is CASLATQETQYF. The CDR3 bases are TGTGCCAGCCTAGCGACTCAAGAGACCCAGTACTTC.

This clone occurred a few times. The gene calls are TRBV20-1 and TRBJ2-1; 9 positions agree with TRBD1. CDR3 length: 17 amino acids. With 6 bases clipped from V and 4 bases from J, the junction kept 16 bases outside the gene matches. Germline V lookup: CDR1 DFQATT, CDR2 SNEGSKA (reference sequence). CDR3 protein: CSASHRDRVSPYNEQFF. CDR3 DNA: TGCAGTGCCAGTCACCGGGACAGGGTATCACCTTACAATGAGCAGTTCTTC.

The chain combines TRBV7-8 with TRBJ1-2; unclear D gene. The CDR3 loop spans 14 amino acids. Deletions cut 1 base from V and 3 bases from J, with 9 bases between. The germline CDR1 and CDR2 sequences are SGHVS and FQNEAQ. DNA of the CDR3: TGTGCCAGCAGCTTAGGTTCAGACTACTATGGCTACACCTTC. The encoded protein is CASSLGSDYYGYTF.

The rearrangement uses TRBV13 and TRBJ1-5; the match to TRBD1 covers 7 bases. Germline V gene lookup returns CDR1 PRHDT and CDR2 FYEKMQ (reference sequence). After removal of 5 bases from V and 7 bases from J, the junction contained 2 bases not matched to a gene. CDR3 size: 12 residues. CDR3 bases: TGTGCCAGCAGCCACAGGGGACAGCCCCAGCATTTT. Translation: CASSHRGQPQHF.

The chain links TRBV6-2 or TRBV6-3 to TRBJ2-2; D is possibly TRBD1 (6 bases). The CDR3 totals 17 residues. V was pared by 4 bases and J by 4 bases, with 19 bases between. Per germline, CDR1 MNHEY and CDR2 SVGEGT. CDR3 bases: TGTGCCAGCAGTTTTCCTAGGACAGCCGCTGCCACCGGGGAGCTGTTTTTT. Residues: CASSFPRTAAATGELFF.

The J gene is TRBJ1-1, the V gene TRBV2, with no clear D. V gave up 4 bases and J gave up 3 bases, with 6 bases separating them. CDR1 and CDR2 (germline): SNHLY, FYNNEI. The CDR3 is 12 residues long. The CDR3 region is CASSVQYTEAFF. The CDR3 DNA reads as TGTGCCAGCAGTGTACAGTACACTGAAGCTTTCTTT.

Only one count was recorded for this clone. V and J are TRBV29-1 and TRBJ1-1; D ambiguous. CDR3 size: 13 residues. V lost 1 base to trimming and J lost 5 bases, with 11 bases between them. Germline CDR1 and CDR2: SQVTM and ANQGSEA. The CDR3 DNA is TGCAGCGTTGAAGCCCAAACTTTAACTGAAGCTTTCTTT. This encodes CSVEAQTLTEAFF. Combining the CDR3 with reference TRBV29-1 and TRBJ1-1 gives the whole variable domain SAVISQKPSRDICQRGTSLTIQCQVDSQVTMMFWYRQQPGQSLTLIATANQGSEATYESGFVIDKFPISRPNLTFSTLTVSNMSPEDSSIYLCSVEAQTLTEAFFGQGTRLTVV.

The J gene is TRBJ1-1, the V gene TRBV27; perhaps TRBD1 as D (5 bases). Trimming pared 4 bases from V and 5 bases from J, leaving 5 bases between. Per the germline V gene, CDR1 is MNHEY and CDR2 is SMNVEV (reference sequence). The CDR3 totals 11 residues. The CDR3 here is CASSWGTEAFF. The CDR3 coding sequence is TGTGCCAGCAGTTGGGGGACTGAAGCTTTCTTT.

The rearrangement uses TRBV7-2 and TRBJ1-1, with D possibly being TRBD1 (5 bases). Germline CDR1 SGHTA, CDR2 FQGNSA. The CDR3 has 15 residues. Between the trimmed V and J ends, which lost 2 bases and 7 bases, there was a span of 17 bases. In nucleotides, the CDR3 is TGTGCCAGCAGCTTAAATCCGGTCCCCGACAGTGAAGCTTTCTTT. Translated: CASSLNPVPDSEAFF.

This chain connects TRBV10-1 to TRBJ2-1; 12 positions match TRBD2. This CDR3 region has 15 residues. V lost 5 bases, J lost 7 bases, and 6 bases stayed unmatched. The V gene's germline CDR1 is WNHNN and CDR2 SYGVQD (reference sequence). The CDR3 DNA is TGCGCCAGCAGTACCACTAGCGGGGGGACGAATGAGCAGTTCTTC. Protein: CASSTTSGGTNEQFF.

V and J are TRBV4-2 and TRBJ2-3; the D gene is possibly TRBD1 (5 bases). Trimming cost V 0 bases and J 3 bases, with 13 bases left between them. Germline CDR1 is LGHNA and CDR2 is YNFKEQ. The CDR3 contains 16 residues. CDR3 in amino acids: CASSQDLRVQTDTQYF. As DNA, the CDR3 is TGTGCCAGCAGCCAAGATCTCAGGGTCCAAACAGATACGCAGTATTTT.